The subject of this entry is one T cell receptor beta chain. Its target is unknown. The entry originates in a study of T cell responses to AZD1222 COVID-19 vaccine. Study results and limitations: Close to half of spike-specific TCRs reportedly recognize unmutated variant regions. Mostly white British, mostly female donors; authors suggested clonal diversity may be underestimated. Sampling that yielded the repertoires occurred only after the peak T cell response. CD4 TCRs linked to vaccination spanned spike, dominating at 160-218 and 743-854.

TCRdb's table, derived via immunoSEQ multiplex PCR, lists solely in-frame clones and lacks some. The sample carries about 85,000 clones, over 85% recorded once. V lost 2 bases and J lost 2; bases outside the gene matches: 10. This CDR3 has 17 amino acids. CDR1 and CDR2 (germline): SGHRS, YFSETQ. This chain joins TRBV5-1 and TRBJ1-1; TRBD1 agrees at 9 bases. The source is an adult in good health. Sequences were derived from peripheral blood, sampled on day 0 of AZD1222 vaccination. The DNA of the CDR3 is TGCGCCAGCAGCTTCGTGCGGGACAGGGACCGAAACACTGAAGCTTTCTTT. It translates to CASSFVRDRDRNTEAFF.